The 24 T cell receptor beta chains below come from one sample, sequenced in a study of blood T cell repertoires in COVID-19. Sequencing used immunoSEQ multiplex PCR; TCRdb keeps in-frame clones, though not all of them. Of 93,000 or so clones in the sample, 88% are singletons; the top ten hold about 3%. The sample was peripheral blood. The receptors stem from a human donor in a cohort sampled during active COVID-19.

DNA of the CDR3: TGTGCCACCAGCCCGGGACAGGGGAATTGGTATGGCTACACCTTC. It encodes CATSPGQGNWYGYTF. The chain uses TRBV15 and TRBJ1-2, with TRBD1 identical over 10 bases. V gave up 5 bases and J gave up 5 bases; unmatched junction bases: 8. The V gene's germline CDR1 is LNHNV and CDR2 YYDKDF (reference sequence). The CDR3 has 15 amino acids.

The chain joins TRBV7-9 to TRBJ1-3, with a tentative D call TRBD1 (6 bases). Per the germline V gene, CDR1 is SEHNR and CDR2 is FQNEAQ (reference sequence). V gave up 2 bases and J gave up 2 bases, with 10 bases separating them. The CDR3 spans 15 residues. The CDR3 nucleotides read TGTGCCAGCAGCTTAAGGGGGACCACTGGAAACACCATATATTTT. Encoded protein: CASSLRGTTGNTIYF.

This sequence joins TRBV5-1 and TRBJ1-2, with 7 bases lining up with TRBD1. The ends lost 4 bases at V and 5 bases at J; junction bases unmatched: 11. Germline CDR1 and CDR2: SGHRS and YFSETQ. This CDR3 has 15 residues. The CDR3 loop is CASSQDRELEYGYTF. CDR3 in DNA: TGCGCCAGCAGCCAAGACAGGGAGCTCGAGTATGGCTACACCTTC. Supplemented by reference TRBV5-1 and TRBJ1-2, the full variable domain reads KAGVTQTPRYLIKTRGQQVTLSCSPISGHRSVSWYQQTPGQGLQFLFEYFSETQRNKGNFPGRFSGRQFSNSRSEMNVSTLELGDSALYLCASSQDRELEYGYTFGSGTRLTVV.

The gene calls are TRBV7-9 and TRBJ1-6, with D hard to call. The CDR3 runs 14 residues. Looked up from germline, CDR1 is SEHNR and CDR2 is FQNEAQ (reference sequence). Trimming took off 1 base at V and 4 bases at J, with 5 bases between the two ends. The CDR3 DNA sequence: TGTGCCAGCAGCTTAGGGGCTTATAATTCACCCCTCCACTTT. It yields the protein CASSLGAYNSPLHF.

This clone was counted a single time. The chain recombines TRBV6-5 with TRBJ2-3; 8 nucleotides line up with TRBD2. Trimming took 5 bases from V and 3 from J; bases not matched to a gene: 7. Looked up from germline, CDR1 is MNHEY and CDR2 is SVGAGI. The CDR3 consists of 15 residues. The CDR3, as DNA: TGTGCCAGCAGTCCCCACAGCGGGGGAACAGATACGCAGTATTTT. It is translated as CASSPHSGGTDTQYF.

The chain links TRBV28 to TRBJ1-3; 7 positions agree with TRBD1. Germline loops: CDR1 MDHEN, CDR2 SYDVKM. The CDR3 contains 15 residues. V trimming: 1 base; J trimming: 8 bases; junction bases outside the gene matches: 8. DNA of the CDR3: TGTGCCAGCAGTTTATCGTCGGACAGGCCGGACACCATATATTTT. Protein sequence: CASSLSSDRPDTIYF.

The chain links TRBV6-5 to TRBJ2-6; D is uncertain. V was trimmed by 3 bases and J by 2 bases, leaving 11 bases between them. CDR3 length equals 16 residues. CDR1 is MNHEY and CDR2 is SVGAGI in the germline V gene. CDR3 region: CASSYVGRAGANVLTF. The CDR3 nucleotides read TGTGCCAGCAGTTATGTCGGTCGGGCTGGGGCCAACGTCCTGACTTTC.

This clone was counted once. This sequence joins TRBV5-1 and TRBJ2-1; 14 bases fit TRBD2. Germline trimming cut 4 bases from V and 8 bases from J; bases unmatched to any gene: 8. Germline lookup yields CDR1 SGHRS and CDR2 YFSETQ. CDR3 length equals 16 residues. The CDR3 loop is CASSNRLAGGSDEQFF. CDR3 nucleotides: TGCGCCAGCAGCAACCGACTAGCGGGAGGGTCCGATGAGCAGTTCTTC.

This clone was seen only once. The chain has TRBV11-2 and TRBJ2-1; 9 bases are shared with TRBD1. V shed 0 bases, J shed 3 bases, and the junction held 6 bases outside the gene matches. This CDR3 contains 17 residues. Germline V gene lookup returns CDR1 SGHAT and CDR2 FQNNGV. The CDR3 here is CASSLDGGTGLYNEQFF. The DNA of the CDR3 is TGTGCCAGCAGCTTAGATGGGGGGACAGGGCTCTACAATGAGCAGTTCTTC. The entire variable domain, with the rest obtained from reference TRBV11-2 and TRBJ2-1, is as follows: EAGVAQSPRYKIIEKRQSVAFWCNPISGHATLYWYQQILGQGPKLLIQFQNNGVVDDSQLPKDRFSAERLKGVDSTLKIQPAKLEDSAVYLCASSLDGGTGLYNEQFFGPGTRLTVL.

The chain couples TRBV9 to TRBJ1-2; D unclear. V gave up 4 bases and J gave up 2 bases, with 3 bases separating them. The CDR3 runs 11 residues. CDR1 is SGDLS and CDR2 is YYNGEE in the germline V gene. The CDR3 nucleotides are TGTGCCAGCAGCACAAACTATGGCTACACCTTC. Translated: CASSTNYGYTF.

This chain joins TRBV4-2 and TRBJ2-7; the D is unclear. Germline V CDR1 and CDR2: LGHNA, YNFKEQ. The V end was cut by 0 bases, the J end by 3 bases, with 9 bases between. The CDR3 sequence is 14 residues long. This CDR3 reads CASSQENLIYEQYF. The CDR3 coding sequence is TGTGCCAGCAGCCAAGAAAACTTAATCTACGAGCAGTACTTC.

V and J are TRBV12-3 or TRBV12-4 and TRBJ1-1; D is possibly TRBD1 (5 bases). Trimming removed 4 bases from V and 4 bases from J, with 10 bases in between. CDR3 length: 13 residues. CDR3 bases: TGTGCCAGCAGTTCGAGCGGGGGCACTGAAGCTTTCTTT. Translated, it gives CASSSSGGTEAFF.

The chain is built from TRBV2 and TRBJ1-4; 7 bases fit TRBD1. Trimming removed 6 bases from V and 8 bases from J; junction bases left unmatched: 12. The CDR3 has 15 amino acids. CDR1 and CDR2 (germline): SNHLY, FYNNEI. The CDR3 DNA follows: TGTGCCAGCAGACCTCCTCCGGGACAGCTGGAAAAACTGTTTTTT. This sequence encodes CASRPPPGQLEKLFF.

This clone has a single count. V and J are TRBV30 and TRBJ2-5; 10 positions agree with TRBD2. This CDR3 is built from 17 residues. Per the germline V gene, CDR1 is GTSNPN and CDR2 is SVGIG (reference sequence). Trimming at V came to 4 bases and at J to 4 bases, leaving 15 bases not matched to a gene. This CDR3 is CAWNRRVASGSGETQYF. The CDR3 DNA follows: TGTGCCTGGAATCGAAGGGTGGCTAGCGGGAGCGGAGAGACCCAGTACTTC.

The chain uses TRBV4-2 and TRBJ2-1; 8 nucleotides agree with TRBD2. CDR3 length: 15 amino acids. CDR1 and CDR2 (germline): LGHNA, YNFKEQ. Trimming removed 0 bases from V and 6 bases from J; junction bases left unmatched: 4. The CDR3 DNA follows: TGTGCCAGCAGCCAAGACCGGGAGGGGATCAATGAGCAGTTCTTC. Translating it yields CASSQDREGINEQFF.

The CDR3 DNA reads as TGTGCCAGCAGCTCCGGGACAGGGGTCATTGGGAATGAGCAGTTCTTC. It yields the protein CASSSGTGVIGNEQFF. The chain has TRBV7-9 and TRBJ2-1, with 10 bases that match TRBD1. Germline assignment: CDR1 SEHNR and CDR2 FQNEAQ (reference sequence). V lost 4 bases to trimming and J lost 7 bases; unmatched junction nucleotides: 10. The CDR3 has 16 residues.

The gene calls are TRBV7-9 and TRBJ2-5; 7 bases agree with TRBD2. This CDR3 comprises 17 residues. The V and J ends lost 4 bases and 1 base, in that order; junction bases with no gene match: 12. Germline V CDR1 and CDR2: SEHNR, FQNEAQ (reference sequence). The CDR3 spells CASSSPGTIRFQETQYF. CDR3 in DNA: TGTGCCAGCAGCTCACCAGGGACTATCCGATTCCAAGAGACCCAGTACTTC.

V and J are TRBV18 and TRBJ1-6; D ambiguous. Germline CDR1 is KGHSH and CDR2 is LQKENI. V was trimmed by 3 bases and J by 9 bases, leaving 21 bases between them. The CDR3 has 17 amino acids. CDR3 residues: CASSPLHLDASGSPLHF. In DNA form, the CDR3 reads TGTGCCAGCTCACCCCTCCATTTAGACGCTTCGGGTTCACCCCTCCACTTT.

The V and J genes are TRBV21-1 and TRBJ2-7; the listed D gene, TRBD2, was not tested against the DNA. TRBV21-1 is given as a pseudogene. The CDR3 totals 17 residues. The DNA of the CDR3 is TGTGCCAGCAGCAATCTCACTACTAGCGGGAGGGCGAGCGAGCAGTACTTC. Translated: CASSNLTTSGRASEQYF.

This clone occurred once. The rearrangement links TRBV5-6 to TRBJ1-1; 7 bases align to TRBD1. With 4 bases clipped from V and 5 bases from J, the junction kept 5 bases outside the gene matches. This CDR3 has 13 amino acids. Germline CDR1 SGHDT, CDR2 YYEEEE. CDR3 nucleotides: TGTGCCAGCAGCCTGACAGGGCAGACTGAAGCTTTCTTT. Translating gives CASSLTGQTEAFF.

J is TRBJ1-5 and V is TRBV9; D is unresolved. V dropped 5 bases and J dropped 3 bases, with 9 bases sitting between them. CDR3 length: 13 residues. CDR1 and CDR2 from the germline V gene are SGDLS and YYNGEE. The CDR3 sequence is CASSDGDNQPQHF. CDR3 nucleotides: TGTGCCAGCAGTGACGGGGACAATCAGCCCCAGCATTTT.

The chain is built from TRBV7-2 and TRBJ2-1; D possibly corresponds to TRBD2 (5 bases). V lost 4 bases to trimming and J lost 10 bases, with 14 bases between them. Germline-derived CDR1 and CDR2 are SGHTA and FQGNSA. The CDR3 totals 13 residues. CDR3 sequence reads: CASSSNQPGEQFF. In DNA form, the CDR3 reads TGTGCCAGCAGCTCTAACCAACCGGGGGAGCAGTTCTTC.

The chain combines TRBV29-1 with TRBJ1-2; TRBD1 agrees at 7 bases. Germline trimming cut 5 bases from V and 7 bases from J; bases unmatched to any gene: 7. In germline, CDR1 is SQVTM, CDR2 ANQGSEA. The CDR3 covers 12 residues. CDR3 sequence: CSVNDRAGGYTF. Here the CDR3 DNA reads TGCAGCGTTAACGACAGGGCGGGTGGCTACACCTTC.

The chain uses TRBV28 and TRBJ2-3, with 7 bases aligning to TRBD2. This CDR3 spans 14 amino acids. The V gene's germline CDR1 is MDHEN and CDR2 SYDVKM. V lost 1 base and J lost 9; bases outside the gene matches: 7. The CDR3 nucleotides are TGTGCCAGCAGTTTATACCCGGGAGGCGAAACGCAGTATTTT. It yields the protein CASSLYPGGETQYF.